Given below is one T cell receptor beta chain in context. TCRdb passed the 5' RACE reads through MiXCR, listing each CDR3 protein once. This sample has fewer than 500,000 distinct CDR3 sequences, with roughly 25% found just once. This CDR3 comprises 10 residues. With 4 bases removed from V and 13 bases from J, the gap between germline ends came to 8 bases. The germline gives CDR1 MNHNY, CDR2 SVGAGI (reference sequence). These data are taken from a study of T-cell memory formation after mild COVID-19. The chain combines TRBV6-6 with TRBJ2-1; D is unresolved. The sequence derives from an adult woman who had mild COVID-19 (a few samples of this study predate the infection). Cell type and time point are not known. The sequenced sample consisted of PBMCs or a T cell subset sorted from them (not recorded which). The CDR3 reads CASSSGAQFF. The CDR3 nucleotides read TGTGCCAGCAGTTCGGGTGCTCAGTTCTTC.